This TCR beta chain was captured by sequencing in a study of shared clonotypes between healthy human individuals. In the study overall: Three plates each covered CD4 naive and memory; CD8 naive two, CD8 memory one.

Overall study findings and caveats: Despite large depth, rarefaction showed incomplete sorted-subset sequencing.

Note on this clone: Its target is not known.

Donors were Caucasian adults residing in Nashville, Tennessee, USA. Assay: immunoSEQ multiplex PCR; the TCRdb copy retains only in-frame clones and omits some. The sample consists of 2 million to 2.5 million clones, around 92% of them appearing once. The sample was naive CD4+ T cells from PBMCs. Subset denoted: CD45RA+ positively selected. The sequence was obtained from a man aged 18 to 29 in good health. Some clones in this sample may be carry-over from other donors' samples.

The CDR3, as DNA: TGTGCCAGCAGCGTAGGGGGATCCCTTCTAGCCAAAAACATTCAGTACTTC. This codes for CASSVGGSLLAKNIQYF. The rearrangement joins TRBV9 to TRBJ2-4, with D uncertain. Germline CDR1 and CDR2: SGDLS and YYNGEE. There are 17 residues in the CDR3. Trimming left V 0 bases short and J 0 bases short, with 13 bases between.